The 11 T cell receptor beta chains below were found in one sample sequenced in a study of identical twins. In TCRdb, the 5' RACE reads were re-called with MiXCR into one record per CDR3 protein. Here the sample spans roughly 540,000 distinct CDR3 sequences, approximately 22% being singletons. A further study also used this sample, focusing on T cells expressing NK-cell markers.

The sample consisted of CD4+ T cells sorted from blood. All receptors derive from a young woman in good health.

The rearrangement joins TRBV6-2 or TRBV6-3 to TRBJ2-2, with a weak D call TRBD2 (6 bases). The ends were cut back, 4 bases at V and 7 bases at J, with 13 bases in the middle. CDR1 is MNHEY, CDR2 SVGEGT, per germline. The CDR3 is 14 amino acids. The CDR3 region is CASSWEDGVGELFF. For the CDR3, the DNA is TGTGCCAGCAGTTGGGAGGATGGTGTCGGGGAGCTGTTTTTT.

The chain links TRBV12-3 or TRBV12-4 to TRBJ2-7, with 11 nucleotides matching TRBD2. CDR3 length equals 18 residues. The CDR3, as DNA: TGTACCTGCAGTTCCCAGATCCCTAGCGGGAGGCCCACCTACGAGCAGTACTTC. Residues: CTCSSQIPSGRPTYEQYF.

The chain couples TRBV12-3 or TRBV12-4 to TRBJ2-1, with 9 bases that match TRBD1. The CDR3 spans 14 residues. The V gene end was trimmed by 2 bases and the J gene end by 6 bases; junction bases not matched to a gene: 2. The CDR3 protein is CASSLRTGANEQFF. The DNA of the CDR3 is TGTGCCAGCAGTTTAAGGACAGGGGCCAATGAGCAGTTCTTC.

The rearrangement joins TRBV19 to TRBJ1-2; 7 nucleotides match TRBD1. CDR3 length: 13 residues. Germline V gives CDR1 LNHDA, CDR2 SQIVND (reference sequence). With V trimmed by 5 bases and J by 8 bases, 8 bases remained unmatched. CDR3 amino acids: CASSPDRAGGYTF. The CDR3 region has the DNA TGTGCCAGTAGTCCTGACAGGGCCGGCGGCTACACCTTC.

This clonotype was picked up a small number of times. The gene calls are TRBV12-3 or TRBV12-4 and TRBJ2-1, with 9 bases identical to TRBD2. This CDR3 comprises 14 residues. With V trimmed by 6 bases and J by 8 bases, 8 bases remained unmatched. The CDR3 DNA reads TGTGCCAGCAGGAAGCGGGAGGTTGTCTATGAGCAGTTCTTC. Its protein product is CASRKREVVYEQFF.

This clonotype was detected only a few times. The genes are TRBV7-2 and TRBJ2-4; D remains ambiguous. V lost 3 bases and J lost 4, with 7 bases in between. CDR3 size: 13 residues. Germline lookup yields CDR1 SGHTA and CDR2 FQGNSA. The chain's CDR3 is CASSFNSKNIQYF. CDR3 coding DNA: TGTGCCAGCAGCTTTAACTCAAAAAACATTCAGTACTTC.

In its sample, this clonotype was seen many times. The chain carries TRBV5-1 and TRBJ2-1, with unresolved D. In germline, CDR1 is SGHRS, CDR2 YFSETQ. V gave up 0 bases and J gave up 7 bases, with 8 bases separating them. CDR3 length equals 13 residues. CDR3 coding DNA: TGCGCCAGCAGCTTGGATATAGGGAATGAGCAGTTCTTC. Translation: CASSLDIGNEQFF.

The chain carries TRBV6-2 or TRBV6-3 and TRBJ1-5; unclear D gene. The CDR3 consists of 14 residues. V lost 9 bases and J 7 bases, leaving 19 bases between the germline ends. Germline-derived CDR1 and CDR2 are MNHEY and SVGEGT. The CDR3 region has the DNA TGTGCCAGTACCCGACGCGGGGTAGGGCAGCCCCAGCATTTT. Amino acid sequence: CASTRRGVGQPQHF.

This clonotype was counted between two and nine times. This chain joins TRBV5-1 and TRBJ2-4, with 13 bases fitting TRBD2. The V and J ends lost 4 bases and 8 bases, in that order; junction bases with no gene match: 6. CDR3 length: 15 amino acids. Germline assignment: CDR1 SGHRS and CDR2 YFSETQ. The CDR3 nucleotides read TGCGCCAGCAGCCTAGGGACTAGCGGGATATACATTCAGTACTTC. Translating gives CASSLGTSGIYIQYF. Based on the CDR3 plus reference TRBV5-1 and TRBJ2-4, the full variable domain is KAGVTQTPRYLIKTRGQQVTLSCSPISGHRSVSWYQQTPGQGLQFLFEYFSETQRNKGNFPGRFSGRQFSNSRSEMNVSTLELGDSALYLCASSLGTSGIYIQYFGAGTRLSVL.

The chain employs TRBV6-1 and TRBJ1-5; 10 bases are shared with TRBD1. The CDR3 has 14 amino acids. The junction had 4 bases not matched to a gene; V was cut back by 5 bases and J by 6 bases. Germline-derived CDR1 and CDR2 are MNHNS and SASEGT. Here the CDR3 DNA reads TGTGCCAGCAGTACAGACAGGGGGCCTCAGCCCCAGCATTTT. Amino acid sequence: CASSTDRGPQPQHF.

Ten or more counts support this clonotype. The rearrangement joins TRBV20-1 to TRBJ1-2, with 9 positions matching TRBD1. V lost 5 bases and J lost 4; bases outside the gene matches: 8. The CDR3 is made up of 14 amino acids. Germline V CDR1 and CDR2: DFQATT, SNEGSKA (reference sequence). The CDR3 is CSAGTGGAPYGYTF. In DNA, the CDR3 is TGCAGTGCTGGTACAGGGGGCGCACCCTATGGCTACACCTTC.